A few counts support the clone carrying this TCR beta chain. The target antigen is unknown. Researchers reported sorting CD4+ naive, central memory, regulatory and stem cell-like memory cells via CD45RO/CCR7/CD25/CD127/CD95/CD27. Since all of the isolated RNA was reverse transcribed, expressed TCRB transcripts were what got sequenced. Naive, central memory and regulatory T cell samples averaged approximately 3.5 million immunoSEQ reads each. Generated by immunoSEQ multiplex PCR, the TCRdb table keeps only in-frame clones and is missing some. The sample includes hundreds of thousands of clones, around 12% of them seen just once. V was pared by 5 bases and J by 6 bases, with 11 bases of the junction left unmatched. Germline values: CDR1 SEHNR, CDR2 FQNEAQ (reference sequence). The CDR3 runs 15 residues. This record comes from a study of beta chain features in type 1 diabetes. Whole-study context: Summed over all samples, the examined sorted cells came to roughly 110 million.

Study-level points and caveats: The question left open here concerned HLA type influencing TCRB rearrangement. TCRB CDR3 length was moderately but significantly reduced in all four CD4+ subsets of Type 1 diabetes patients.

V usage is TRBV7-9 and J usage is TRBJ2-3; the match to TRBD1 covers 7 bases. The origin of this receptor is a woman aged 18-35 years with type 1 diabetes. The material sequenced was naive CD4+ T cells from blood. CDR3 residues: CASSLTRGGADTQYF. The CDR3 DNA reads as TGTGCCAGCAGCCTAACGAGAGGGGGCGCGGATACGCAGTATTTT.